This T cell receptor beta chain was captured by sequencing in a study of blood T cell repertoires in COVID-19. Looking at the study overall: COVID-19 samples collected from the United States, Italy and Spain covered acute and convalescent phases. In each case, the material was cDNA or gDNA derived from T cells, B-cell-depleted T cells, or PBMCs.

Original data processing: It was from reference gene primer amplification that nucleated cell counts were estimated. Profiling relied on immunoSEQ multiplex PCR, and the TCRdb table lists in-frame clones only, not all of them. Clone size and the V and J calls come from that table; the DNA yielded D and trimming. The data show 200,000 to 300,000 clones, approximately 80% seen once. Specimen: peripheral blood. This receptor was identified in an older woman with active or convalescent COVID-19.

As DNA, the CDR3 is TGTGCCAGTAGGGGGAGGATCCGCACAGATACGCAGTATTTT. Amino acid sequence: CASRGRIRTDTQYF. The chain couples TRBV19 to TRBJ2-3; D may be TRBD2 (6 bases). The CDR3 has 14 residues. The germline V and J ends were trimmed by 6 bases and 1 base, with 11 bases remaining between them. From germline, CDR1 is LNHDA and CDR2 SQIVND (reference sequence).